This is a list of T cell receptor beta chains from one sample in a study of CD8+ T cells in alopecia areata. The assay was immunoSEQ multiplex PCR, and TCRdb's table has in-frame clones only and misses some. The sample yields fewer than 250,000 clones, more than 55% seen once. Sample: CD4+ T cells sorted from blood, taken at week 4, from a patient treated with tofacitinib. The receptor source for this set is a human donor with alopecia areata. The CDR3 runs from the conserved cysteine through the conserved F or W. A D gene is named only where the DNA matches it firmly. Size is omitted from some rows. Given values are once, few, many or a class for expanded clones.

>NA|NA|16|TRBJ1-5|TRBV5-1
TGCGCCAGCAGCTTGGGCCCAGGGAGGTGGGATCAGCCCCAGCATTTT
CASSLGPGRWDQPQHF
>NA|NA|14|TRBJ2-7|TRBV7-9
TGTGCCAGCAGCTTAGGCACCAGTCCCTACGAGCAGTACTTC
CASSLGTSPYEQYF
>few|NA|14|TRBJ1-4|TRBV11-2
TGTGCCAGCACCCGGGGCACAGGGAAGGAAAAACTGTTTTTT
CASTRGTGKEKLFF
>NA|TRBD2|17|TRBJ2-2|TRBV4-2
TGTGCCAGCAGCCAAGCCAATCTAGCGGGAGACACCGGGGAGCTGTTTTTT
CASSQANLAGDTGELFF
>few|TRBD2|16|TRBJ2-3|TRBV11-2
TGTGCCAGCAGCTCGGGGACTAGCGGGTACACAGATACGCAGTATTTT
CASSSGTSGYTDTQYF
>NA|NA|11|TRBJ1-1|TRBV30
TGTGCCTGGAACGGGAACACTGAAGCTTTCTTT
CAWNGNTEAFF
>NA|NA|14|TRBJ2-7|TRBV11-2
TGTGCCAGCAGCTTACGCACAGCCGCCTACGAGCAGTACTTC
CASSLRTAAYEQYF
>NA|NA|15|TRBJ2-7|TRBV30
TGTGCCTGGAGGATTCCGGCAGCTAACCGCTACGAGCAGTACTTC
CAWRIPAANRYEQYF
>few|NA|14|TRBJ1-2|TRBV7-9
TGTGCCAGCAGCCCAAGTAGCGGCGACTATGGCTACACCTTC
CASSPSSGDYGYTF
>NA|NA|15|TRBJ1-4|TRBV5-6
TGTGCCAGCAGTTTGACCCTCGCAACTAATGAAAAACTGTTTTTT
CASSLTLATNEKLFF
>NA|NA|12|TRBJ2-7|TRBV30
TGTGCCCGCAAGGGATGGGACTACGAGCAGTACTTC
CARKGWDYEQYF
>NA|NA|12|TRBJ1-1|TRBV30
TGTGCCTGGCAAAGGGAGAACACTGAAGCTTTCTTT
CAWQRENTEAFF
>NA|NA|18|TRBJ2-6|TRBV25-1
TGTGCCAGCAGTGAGACGGGGGGCGGAATCTCTGGGGCCAACGTCCTGACTTTC
CASSETGGGISGANVLTF
>NA|NA|12|TRBJ1-5|TRBV7-2
TGTGCCAGCAGCTTATACGATCAGCCCCAGCATTTT
CASSLYDQPQHF
>few|NA|16|TRBJ2-7|TRBV5-4
TGTGCCAGCAGCCGGAGTTCAGGGGGGTCGGTTTACGAGCAGTACTTC
CASSRSSGGSVYEQYF
>NA|TRBD2|17|TRBJ2-1|TRBV9
TGTGCCAGCAGCGTAGGTGGCAGAGCGGGAGGTGGCAGTGAGCAGTTCTTC
CASSVGGRAGGGSEQFF
>NA|NA|12|TRBJ2-4|TRBV29-1
TGCAGCGTTGAACTTCCCAAAAACATTCAGTACTTC
CSVELPKNIQYF
>NA|NA|13|TRBJ1-2|TRBV19
TGTGCCAGTAGTATCCCGGGTCCCTATGGCTACACCTTC
CASSIPGPYGYTF
>NA|NA|15|TRBJ1-1|TRBV30
TGTGCCCGAGAGGGGTGGGGCGGTGTGAACACTGAAGCTTTCTTT
CAREGWGGVNTEAFF
>NA|NA|17|TRBJ2-6|TRBV29-1
TGCAGCGTTTCTCGCGGGGTGGGGAGCTCTGGGGCCAACGTCCTGACTTTC
CSVSRGVGSSGANVLTF
>NA|NA|14|TRBJ2-2|TRBV19
TGTGCCAGTAGTATCGGCGGGAACACCGGGGAGCTGTTTTTT
CASSIGGNTGELFF
>once|TRBD2|16|TRBJ2-5|TRBV30
TGTGCCTGGAAGGGGTGGCCGACTAGCGGGAGAGTGACCCAGTACTTC
CAWKGWPTSGRVTQYF
>NA|NA|13|TRBJ2-7|TRBV6-5
TGTGCCAGCACCCGAAATGGAGGGGATGAGCAGTACTTC
CASTRNGGDEQYF
>NA|NA|14|TRBJ2-5|TRBV10-3
TGTGCCATCAGTGAGGCCAGCGGCCAAGAGACCCAGTACTTC
CAISEASGQETQYF
>NA|TRBD2|12|TRBJ2-5|TRBV25-1
TGTGCCAGCAGTGTACTAGCGGAGACCCAGTACTTC
CASSVLAETQYF
>NA|NA|11|TRBJ2-3|TRBV29-1
TGCAGCGTTGGTCCGACAGATACGCAGTATTTT
CSVGPTDTQYF
>NA|TRBD1|14|TRBJ1-1|TRBV18
TGTGCCAGCTCTCGGGACAGGGTGAACACTGAAGCTTTCTTT
CASSRDRVNTEAFF
>once|NA|15|TRBJ1-5|TRBV30
TGTGCCTGGACCTACCCGGGGAATAGCAATCAGCCCCAGCATTTT
CAWTYPGNSNQPQHF
>NA|NA|15|TRBJ2-1|TRBV5-1
TGCGCCAGCAGCTTGGTTCTAGATGTGCACAATGAGCAGTTCTTC
CASSLVLDVHNEQFF